The 22 T cell receptor beta chains below come from one sample, sequenced in a study of CD8+ T cells in alopecia areata. This sample's treatment: oral pan-JAK inhibitor, 5-10 mg twice daily. RNA, once extracted, was reverse transcribed into cDNA for use as the sequencing template. Sequencing used immunoSEQ multiplex PCR; TCRdb keeps in-frame clones, though not all of them. The sample records fewer than 100,000 clones, 70% to 85% being singletons. The source material was CD8+ T cells sorted from blood, sampled at week 44, from a patient treated with tofacitinib. The receptors originated from a human donor with alopecia areata.

The chain recombines TRBV4-3 with TRBJ1-1; tentatively, D is TRBD1 (6 bases). CDR1 LGHNA and CDR2 YSLEER come from the germline V gene. The CDR3 spans 14 residues. Trimming pared 1 base from V and 3 bases from J, leaving 9 bases between. The CDR3 sequence is CASSQGPGDTEAFF. Written as DNA, the CDR3 is TGCGCCAGCAGCCAAGGTCCAGGGGACACTGAAGCTTTCTTT.

This chain joins TRBV9 and TRBJ1-5; possibly TRBD1 for D (5 bases). Germline V lookup: CDR1 SGDLS, CDR2 YYNGEE. Trimming cost V 1 base and J 1 base, with 9 bases left between them. The CDR3 has 15 residues. Here the CDR3 DNA reads TGTGCCAGCAGCGTATCCGGGGGGAGCAATCAGCCCCAGCATTTT. It yields the protein CASSVSGGSNQPQHF.

V and J are TRBV7-3 and TRBJ2-5; D is ambiguous. Deletions cut 0 bases from V and 2 bases from J, with 7 bases between. Germline V gives CDR1 SGHTA, CDR2 FQGTGA. The length of the CDR3 is 14 residues. CDR3 amino acids: CASSLTGGQETQYF. CDR3 DNA sequence: TGTGCCAGCAGCTTAACGGGTGGACAAGAGACCCAGTACTTC.

V usage is TRBV19 and J usage is TRBJ2-7; the D call may be TRBD1 or TRBD2 (5 bases each). V was cut by 2 bases and J by 1 base, with 12 bases left in between. This CDR3 is built from 15 residues. Looked up from germline, CDR1 is LNHDA and CDR2 is SQIVND (reference sequence). This chain's CDR3 is CASSISEGWSYEQYF. The CDR3 DNA sequence: TGTGCCAGTAGTATAAGTGAGGGGTGGTCCTACGAGCAGTACTTC. The full variable domain, rest sourced from reference TRBV19 and TRBJ2-7, is DGGITQSPKYLFRKEGQNVTLSCEQNLNHDAMYWYRQDPGQGLRLIYYSQIVNDFQKGDIAEGYSVSREKKESFPLTVTSAQKNPTAFYLCASSISEGWSYEQYFGPGTRLTVT.

This clone appeared a few times. The rearrangement uses TRBV29-1 and TRBJ2-7; TRBD2 matches 7 bases. Germline V CDR1 and CDR2: SQVTM, ANQGSEA. The trim removed 6 bases at V and 5 bases at J, leaving 13 bases unmatched. The CDR3 covers 14 residues. CDR3 coding DNA: TGCAGCGTAGCGGGTGGGTCCCGGGGGGACGAGCAGTACTTC. It translates to CSVAGGSRGDEQYF.

The chain carries TRBV30 and TRBJ1-1, with D uncertain. Looked up from germline, CDR1 is GTSNPN and CDR2 is SVGIG (reference sequence). The ends were cut back, 1 base at V and 5 bases at J, with 8 bases in the middle. This CDR3 comprises 12 residues. This CDR3 reads CAWSDGDTEAFF. The CDR3 DNA is TGTGCCTGGAGTGATGGGGATACTGAAGCTTTCTTT.

V usage is TRBV13 and J usage is TRBJ2-7; D possibly corresponds to TRBD1 (5 bases). Germline V gene lookup returns CDR1 PRHDT and CDR2 FYEKMQ (reference sequence). Trimming pared 5 bases from V and 5 bases from J, leaving 16 bases between. The CDR3 totals 14 residues. The CDR3 reads CASSPLDPRDEQYF. CDR3 DNA: TGTGCCAGCAGCCCCCTGGATCCCAGGGACGAGCAGTACTTC.

The chain is built from TRBV15 and TRBJ2-1, with 8 bases matching TRBD1. With 3 bases clipped from V and 9 bases from J, the junction kept 10 bases outside the gene matches. This CDR3 is built from 15 residues. Germline-derived CDR1 and CDR2 are LNHNV and YYDKDF (reference sequence). CDR3 residues: CATSSGQGSNGEQFF. CDR3 DNA: TGTGCCACCAGCAGTGGACAGGGTTCAAATGGTGAGCAGTTCTTC. Combining the CDR3 with reference TRBV15 and TRBJ2-1 gives the whole variable domain DAMVIQNPRYQVTQFGKPVTLSCSQTLNHNVMYWYQQKSSQAPKLLFHYYDKDFNNEADTPDNFQSRRPNTSFCFLDIRSPGLGDTAMYLCATSSGQGSNGEQFFGPGTRLTVL.

V gene TRBV5-6 combines with J gene TRBJ1-1; D is unclear. This CDR3 comprises 14 residues. V gave up 4 bases and J gave up 7 bases, with 17 bases separating them. The germline gives CDR1 SGHDT, CDR2 YYEEEE. In DNA, the CDR3 is TGTGCCAGCAGCAAGAGGGAGGGCCAGTATGAAGCTTTCTTT. Amino acids: CASSKREGQYEAFF.

The chain is built from TRBV10-3 and TRBJ1-5; D unresolved. The CDR3 runs to 14 residues. Looked up from germline, CDR1 is ENHRY and CDR2 is SYGVKD. Trimming removed 10 bases at V and 0 bases at J, with 13 bases between. In DNA, the CDR3 is TGTGCCACTGAGACTGACGATAGCAATCAGCCCCAGCATTTT. It translates to CATETDDSNQPQHF.

V and J are TRBV30 and TRBJ2-7, with D possibly matching TRBD1 (8 bases). Germline V CDR1 and CDR2: GTSNPN, SVGIG (reference sequence). Trimming left V 8 bases short and J 0 bases short, with 14 bases between. The CDR3 runs to 13 residues. CDR3: CASGTGFSYEQYF. The CDR3, as DNA: TGTGCCAGCGGGACAGGTTTCTCCTACGAGCAGTACTTC.

The chain is built from TRBV4-1 and TRBJ2-1; 9 bases line up with TRBD2. The V gene end was trimmed by 0 bases and the J gene end by 4 bases; junction bases not matched to a gene: 10. The CDR3 extends over 18 amino acids. The germline V gene has CDR1 MGHRA and CDR2 YSYEKL. CDR3 sequence: CASSQEGNSGGLYNEQFF. The DNA of the CDR3 is TGCGCCAGCAGCCAAGAAGGGAATAGCGGGGGCCTATACAATGAGCAGTTCTTC.

This clone has only a few counts. The chain uses TRBV11-2 and TRBJ2-7, with D perhaps matching TRBD1 (6 bases). The CDR3 covers 14 residues. The V gene lost 1 base and the J gene lost 9 bases, with 16 bases spanning the gap. Germline-derived CDR1 and CDR2 are SGHAT and FQNNGV. CDR3: CASSLARQAYRQYF. The CDR3 DNA sequence: TGTGCCAGCAGCTTAGCCCGACAGGCCTATCGGCAGTACTTC. Variable domain in full (rest from reference TRBV11-2 and TRBJ2-7): EAGVAQSPRYKIIEKRQSVAFWCNPISGHATLYWYQQILGQGPKLLIQFQNNGVVDDSQLPKDRFSAERLKGVDSTLKIQPAKLEDSAVYLCASSLARQAYRQYFGPGTRLTVT.

A note on this clone: Other nucleotide sequences in the sample specify the same CDR3. This sequence joins TRBV6-4 and TRBJ2-2; no clear D. This CDR3 region has 14 residues. V was cut by 0 bases and J by 3 bases, with 5 bases left in between. CDR1 is MRHNA, CDR2 SNTAGT, per germline. The CDR3 nucleotides are TGTGCCAGCAGTGACTCCCCGGACACCGGGGAGCTGTTTTTT. Amino acid sequence: CASSDSPDTGELFF.

The gene calls are TRBV27 and TRBJ2-1; TRBD2 aligns across 10 bases. Germline V gene sequence: CDR1 MNHEY, CDR2 SMNVEV (reference sequence). The length of the CDR3 is 15 residues. Trimming at V came to 7 bases and at J to 6 bases, leaving 9 bases not matched to a gene. The CDR3, as DNA: TGTGCCAGCACCTTCGGTACTAGCGGGGCCAATGAGCAGTTCTTC. Its translation: CASTFGTSGANEQFF.

V is TRBV5-1 and J is TRBJ1-1; no definite D call. Germline values: CDR1 SGHRS, CDR2 YFSETQ. Deletions cut 2 bases from V and 2 bases from J, with 10 bases between. The CDR3 is 14 amino acids. CDR3 nucleotide sequence: TGCGCCAGCAGCTTCCGCAGCCCCAACACTGAAGCTTTCTTT. Encoded protein: CASSFRSPNTEAFF.

In this sample, this clone turned up a few times. The chain recombines TRBV6-5 with TRBJ2-1; no reliable D call. Germline-derived CDR1 and CDR2 are MNHEY and SVGAGI. V dropped 0 bases and J dropped 9 bases, with 9 bases sitting between them. The length of the CDR3 is 13 residues. The CDR3 DNA follows: TGTGCCAGCAGTTACTCACCCAGCTCTGAGCAGTTCTTC. This sequence encodes CASSYSPSSEQFF.

The rearrangement links TRBV27 to TRBJ1-1; D is unresolved. The CDR3 is made up of 13 amino acids. Looked up from germline, CDR1 is MNHEY and CDR2 is SMNVEV (reference sequence). Trimming stripped 5 bases from V and 7 bases from J, with 14 bases between. This CDR3 is CASSPPTRGEAFF. In nucleotides, the CDR3 is TGTGCCAGCAGTCCCCCGACCCGGGGTGAAGCTTTCTTT.

This rearrangement joins TRBV30 to TRBJ2-7, with a possible D match to TRBD2 (5 bases). Trimming pared 5 bases from V and 4 bases from J, leaving 15 bases between. There are 13 residues in the CDR3. Germline CDR1 and CDR2: GTSNPN and SVGIG (reference sequence). The CDR3 is CAWDMSGSYEQYF. As DNA, the CDR3 is TGTGCCTGGGACATGTCGGGGTCGTACGAGCAGTACTTC.

The V and J genes are TRBV5-6 and TRBJ2-7, with D perhaps being TRBD1 or TRBD2 (5 bases each). Per the germline V gene, CDR1 is SGHDT and CDR2 is YYEEEE. The CDR3 covers 14 residues. Trimming pared 4 bases from V and 1 base from J, leaving 12 bases between. CDR3 loop: CASSAPGRSYEQYF. The CDR3 DNA follows: TGTGCCAGCAGCGCACCGGGACGATCCTACGAGCAGTACTTC.

The V gene is TRBV15, the J gene TRBJ2-5; D possibly corresponds to TRBD1 (7 bases). The CDR3 sequence is 15 residues long. Germline V CDR1 and CDR2: LNHNV, YYDKDF (reference sequence). The germline V and J ends were trimmed by 1 base and 4 bases, with 13 bases remaining between them. CDR3 residues: CATSRAMEGAETQYF. As DNA, the CDR3 is TGTGCCACCAGCAGAGCCATGGAGGGGGCAGAGACCCAGTACTTC. Complete variable domain (other parts from reference TRBV15 and TRBJ2-5): DAMVIQNPRYQVTQFGKPVTLSCSQTLNHNVMYWYQQKSSQAPKLLFHYYDKDFNNEADTPDNFQSRRPNTSFCFLDIRSPGLGDTAMYLCATSRAMEGAETQYFGPGTRLLVL.

This chain connects TRBV7-6 to TRBJ1-6, with D perhaps matching TRBD1 (5 bases). Germline V lookup: CDR1 SGHVS, CDR2 FNYEAQ. This CDR3 is 16 amino acids long. Trimming pared 4 bases from V and 5 bases from J, leaving 15 bases between. CDR3 protein: CASSSDPQGNNSPLHF. CDR3 DNA: TGTGCCAGCAGCTCCGATCCCCAGGGAAATAATTCACCCCTCCACTTT.